The 12 T cell receptor beta chains below all came from one sample that was sequenced in a study of T cells in Graves' hyperthyroidism and ophthalmopathy. RNA transcripts gave rise to amplified TCR beta CDR3 regions. HTBI primers were used for first-round RT-PCR of the TCR CDR3. TCRdb reanalysed the multiplex PCR reads using MiXCR and keeps one entry per CDR3 protein. The sample includes roughly 130,000 distinct CDR3 sequences, less than 25% of them seen just once. The sequencing input was blood. The source of these receptors is a woman between 50 and 59 years old with Graves' hyperthyroidism that later progressed to Graves' ophthalmopathy.

This clonotype was seen many times. The rearrangement uses TRBV3-1 and TRBJ1-1; 10 bases are a match to TRBD1. The CDR3 consists of 17 residues. Per the germline V gene, CDR1 is LGHDT and CDR2 is YNNKEL (reference sequence). V trimming: 3 bases; J trimming: 0 bases; junction bases outside the gene matches: 7. The CDR3 reads CASSHRQGARMNTEAFF. CDR3 in DNA: TGTGCCAGCAGCCACCGACAGGGGGCGAGAATGAACACTGAAGCTTTCTTT.

This chain links TRBV5-4 with TRBJ1-1; D is unclear. V dropped 4 bases and J dropped 1 base, with 11 bases sitting between them. Germline CDR1 is SGHNT and CDR2 is YYREEE (reference sequence). The CDR3 spans 14 residues. CDR3 sequence: CASSLSSRNTEAFF. The CDR3, as DNA: TGTGCCAGCAGCCTCTCTTCACGGAACACTGAAGCTTTCTTT.

At least ten counts were recorded for this clonotype. The chain uses TRBV6-1 and TRBJ2-3; D is possibly TRBD1 or TRBD2 (5 bases each). From germline, CDR1 is MNHNS and CDR2 SASEGT. The germline V and J ends were trimmed by 6 bases and 2 bases, with 18 bases remaining between them. The CDR3 has 16 amino acids. Here the CDR3 reads CASRSASGGTTDTQYF. CDR3 in DNA: TGTGCCAGCAGGAGTGCCTCCGGTGGGACCACAGATACGCAGTATTTT.

This clonotype showed up many times. This chain uses TRBV7-3 with TRBJ2-1, with 7 positions matching TRBD2. The CDR3 length is 12 residues. Germline V gene sequence: CDR1 SGHTA, CDR2 FQGTGA. The junction had 7 bases not matched to a gene; V was cut back by 9 bases and J by 8 bases. The CDR3 DNA sequence: TGTGCCAGTGGGGGGGACGGCGATGAGCAGTTCTTC. It specifies CASGGDGDEQFF.

This clonotype has a count of ten or more. This chain joins TRBV19 and TRBJ2-4; D is possibly TRBD1 (6 bases). Deletions cut 5 bases from V and 7 bases from J, with 15 bases between. Germline values: CDR1 LNHDA, CDR2 SQIVND (reference sequence). This CDR3 is built from 14 residues. The CDR3 DNA reads as TGTGCCAGTAGTGTCCGGGACAAGAGGAACATTCAGTACTTC. Residues: CASSVRDKRNIQYF.

This clonotype was observed many times. The chain couples TRBV11-2 to TRBJ1-1; D unclear. The germline CDR1 and CDR2 sequences are SGHAT and FQNNGV. V was cut by 3 bases and J by 1 base, with 6 bases left in between. There are 13 residues in the CDR3. CDR3 bases: TGTGCCAGCAGCTTCGGTACGAACACTGAAGCTTTCTTT. It codes for CASSFGTNTEAFF.

This clonotype has at least ten counts. The chain employs TRBV2 and TRBJ2-3; TRBD2 agrees at 10 bases. The V gene's germline CDR1 is SNHLY and CDR2 FYNNEI. V dropped 4 bases and J dropped 4; count of bases not matched to a gene: 5. CDR3 length equals 15 residues. CDR3 protein: CASSVRAGGPDTQYF. CDR3 nucleotides: TGTGCCAGCAGTGTGCGAGCGGGAGGGCCAGATACGCAGTATTTT. Together with reference TRBV2 and TRBJ2-3, the CDR3 gives the full variable domain: EPEVTQTPSHQVTQMGQEVILRCVPISNHLYFYWYRQILGQKVEFLVSFYNNEISEKSEIFDDQFSVERPDGSNFTLKIRSTKLEDSAMYFCASSVRAGGPDTQYFGPGTRLTVL.

This clonotype appeared many times. The V and J genes are TRBV6-1 and TRBJ2-1; 7 bases are shared with TRBD2. V lost 5 bases, J lost 7 bases, and 17 bases stayed unmatched. The length of the CDR3 is 17 residues. In germline, CDR1 is MNHNS, CDR2 SASEGT. CDR3 loop: CASSYFESSGLRNEQFF. DNA for the CDR3: TGTGCCAGCAGTTATTTCGAGTCTAGCGGACTGCGGAATGAGCAGTTCTTC.

Many counts were recorded for this clonotype. V gene TRBV20-1 combines with J gene TRBJ2-7; TRBD2 agrees at 7 bases. Trimming removed 1 base from V and 4 bases from J; junction bases left unmatched: 7. The CDR3 runs to 14 residues. In germline, CDR1 is DFQATT, CDR2 SNEGSKA (reference sequence). The CDR3 reads CSARARGSTYEQYF. The CDR3 region has the DNA TGCAGTGCTAGAGCTCGCGGGAGTACTTACGAGCAGTACTTC.

Ten or more counts support this clonotype. The genes are TRBV20-1 and TRBJ1-1; tentatively, D is TRBD1 (6 bases). The CDR3 is 15 residues long. The V gene's germline CDR1 is DFQATT and CDR2 SNEGSKA (reference sequence). Trimming took off 0 bases at V and 1 base at J, with 12 bases between the two ends. The CDR3 coding sequence is TGCAGTGCTAGAGAGGGGGGCTCCGGGAACACTGAAGCTTTCTTT. Translation: CSAREGGSGNTEAFF.

This clonotype showed up just a few times. The chain is built from TRBV6-1 and TRBJ1-2; unclear D gene. Germline CDR1 is MNHNS and CDR2 is SASEGT. V was trimmed by 6 bases and J by 0 bases, leaving 20 bases between them. This CDR3 has 17 amino acids. The CDR3 here is CASRTNGRTNSNYGYTF. CDR3 in DNA: TGTGCCAGCAGAACCAACGGACGGACCAATTCTAACTATGGCTACACCTTC.

This clonotype was observed many times. The rearrangement joins TRBV5-1 to TRBJ2-7; TRBD2 aligns across 9 bases. J lost 7 bases, V lost 0 bases, and 5 bases had no gene match. Germline assignment: CDR1 SGHRS and CDR2 YFSETQ. The CDR3 is made up of 14 amino acids. CDR3 residues: CASSLAGTSNEQYF. CDR3 in DNA: TGCGCCAGCAGCTTGGCCGGGACTAGCAATGAGCAGTACTTC.